The clone carrying this T cell receptor beta chain was counted a few times. This sample stems from a study of T cell responses to AZD1222 COVID-19 vaccine. The method was immunoSEQ multiplex PCR; TCRdb's version includes in-frame clones alone and lacks a portion of them. This table holds some 150,000 clones, approximately 91% found once. V gave up 4 bases and J gave up 6 bases; unmatched junction bases: 9. Germline lookup yields CDR1 GTSNPN and CDR2 SVGIG (reference sequence). This CDR3 is built from 15 residues. The material sequenced was peripheral blood, taken on day 0 of AZD1222 vaccination. This TCR came from an adult in good health. V is TRBV30 and J is TRBJ2-2; 9 bases agree with TRBD2. CDR3: CAWKGLAGGPGELFF. In DNA form, the CDR3 reads TGTGCCTGGAAGGGTTTGGCGGGAGGGCCCGGGGAGCTGTTTTTT.